This entry lists 20 T cell receptor beta chains sequenced from one sample in a study of T cells in Graves' hyperthyroidism and ophthalmopathy. Amplification yielded TCR beta CDR3 regions, with RNA transcripts as the source. The primer set for the first-round RT-PCR of the TCR CDR3 was HTBI. Via MiXCR, TCRdb re-called the multiplex PCR reads, giving one row per CDR3 protein. The table shows about 840,000 distinct CDR3 sequences, with 38% occurring only once. Sequencing input: blood. The origin of the receptors is a man younger than 35 with Graves' hyperthyroidism.

This clonotype has a count of ten or more. V is TRBV7-8 and J is TRBJ1-2; 9 bases align to TRBD1. V dropped 5 bases and J dropped 2; count of bases not matched to a gene: 3. There are 14 residues in the CDR3. CDR1 is SGHVS and CDR2 is FQNEAQ in the germline V gene. The CDR3 sequence: CASSLGTGNYGYTF. CDR3 nucleotide sequence: TGTGCCAGCAGCCTAGGGACAGGGAACTATGGCTACACCTTC.

Only one count was recorded for this clonotype. The rearrangement joins TRBV29-1 to TRBJ1-1; 7 nucleotides align to TRBD1. The V segment lost 7 bases and the J segment 3 bases; nucleotides outside the gene matches: 14. CDR1 SQVTM and CDR2 ANQGSEA come from the germline V gene. This CDR3 contains 15 residues. The chain's CDR3 is CSGQGEGAGYTEAFF. CDR3 bases: TGCAGCGGACAGGGAGAGGGGGCAGGGTACACTGAAGCTTTCTTT.

This clonotype was seen only a few times. The rearrangement joins TRBV11-1 to TRBJ2-7, with D perhaps TRBD2 (5 bases). V gave up 4 bases and J gave up 6 bases, with 16 bases separating them. Germline V gene lookup returns CDR1 SGHAT and CDR2 FQDESV (reference sequence). The CDR3 spans 14 residues. This chain's CDR3 is CASSSPRGSGEQYF. The CDR3 DNA follows: TGTGCCAGCAGCTCCCCTCGGGGAAGCGGCGAGCAGTACTTC.

As regards this clonotype: A much bigger clone sits one base away, suggesting this may be a read error. The rearrangement links TRBV12-3 or TRBV12-4 to TRBJ1-2; TRBD1 might be the D (5 bases). This CDR3 is 13 amino acids long. CDR3 DNA: TGTGCCAGCAGTTCCGCAGGGAGCTATGGCCACACCTTC. Its translation: CASSSAGSYGHTF.

This clonotype occurred a few times. This sequence joins TRBV19 and TRBJ2-6; TRBD1 or TRBD2 may be the D gene (5 bases each). CDR1 and CDR2 from the germline V gene are LNHDA and SQIVND (reference sequence). This CDR3 has 16 amino acids. V shed 9 bases and J shed 2 bases, with 17 bases lying between them. The CDR3 loop reads CASSPTGTTGANVLTF. The CDR3 coding sequence is TGTGCCAGCAGTCCTACGGGGACCACTGGGGCCAACGTCCTGACTTTC.

This sequence joins TRBV6-1 and TRBJ1-5; 7 bases fit TRBD1. The CDR3 has 13 residues. In germline, CDR1 is MNHNS, CDR2 SASEGT. The V and J ends lost 5 bases and 9 bases, in that order; junction bases with no gene match: 7. Here the CDR3 reads CASSYFGDRPQHF. The DNA of the CDR3 is TGTGCCAGCAGTTACTTCGGGGACAGGCCCCAGCATTTT.

The chain uses TRBV29-1 and TRBJ2-7; 9 nucleotides match TRBD1. With 7 bases clipped from V and 5 bases from J, the junction kept 6 bases outside the gene matches. Per germline, CDR1 SQVTM and CDR2 ANQGSEA. The CDR3 runs 12 residues. The CDR3 loop reads CSGDRAGDEQYF. The CDR3 nucleotides read TGCAGCGGGGACAGGGCAGGGGACGAGCAGTACTTC.

This clonotype was recorded a few times. The chain combines TRBV2 with TRBJ2-2; 11 bases line up with TRBD2. The CDR3 runs to 15 residues. The germline V gene encodes CDR1 SNHLY and CDR2 FYNNEI. V trimming: 7 bases; J trimming: 4 bases; junction bases outside the gene matches: 5. CDR3 protein: CASKSGLAGTGELFF. CDR3 bases: TGTGCCAGCAAATCAGGACTAGCGGGCACCGGGGAGCTGTTTTTT.

In its sample, this clonotype was seen a few times. The chain links TRBV20-1 to TRBJ2-5; 8 bases line up with TRBD1. Germline V CDR1 and CDR2: DFQATT, SNEGSKA (reference sequence). The CDR3 loop spans 12 amino acids. V gave up 7 bases and J gave up 5 bases; unmatched junction bases: 6. DNA of the CDR3: TGCAGTGGCGCAACAGGGGGGGAGACCCAGTACTTC. It is translated as CSGATGGETQYF.

V and J are TRBV7-3 and TRBJ2-3; 10 bases match TRBD2. The CDR3 consists of 17 residues. J was trimmed by 1 base and V by 5 bases; bases with no gene match: 9. Germline assignment: CDR1 SGHTA and CDR2 FQGTGA. The CDR3 sequence is CASSPRTSGTGTDTQYF. The CDR3, as DNA: TGTGCCAGCAGCCCGAGGACTAGCGGAACTGGCACAGATACGCAGTATTTT.

The chain links TRBV2 to TRBJ1-2; possible D gene TRBD1, 5 bases. This CDR3 contains 14 residues. Trimming removed 2 bases from V and 4 bases from J, with 11 bases in between. Looked up from germline, CDR1 is SNHLY and CDR2 is FYNNEI. The CDR3 sequence: CASSEMGPSYGYTF. The CDR3, as DNA: TGTGCCAGCAGTGAAATGGGACCCAGCTATGGCTACACCTTC.

The chain links TRBV7-2 to TRBJ2-7; 8 positions match TRBD2. CDR3 length equals 14 residues. J was trimmed by 5 bases and V by 5 bases; bases with no gene match: 8. Germline V gene sequence: CDR1 SGHTA, CDR2 FQGNSA. The CDR3 loop is CASSLSGEGNEQYF. DNA of the CDR3: TGTGCCAGCAGCCTTAGCGGGGAGGGGAACGAGCAGTACTTC.

Note on this clonotype: One base away lies a much larger clone, so this may be a sequencing read error. The chain has TRBV25-1 and TRBJ1-4; no firm D call. CDR1 and CDR2 from the germline V gene are MGHDK and SYGVNS. Trimming took off 8 bases at V and 6 bases at J, with 7 bases between the two ends. The length of the CDR3 is 11 residues. In nucleotides, the CDR3 is TGTGCCAGCGACAAAGATGAAAAACTGTTTTTT. It yields the protein CASDKDEKLFF. Full variable domain (outside the CDR3, taken from reference TRBV25-1 and TRBJ1-4): EADIYQTPRYLVIGTGKKITLECSQTMGHDKMYWYQQDPGMELHLIHYSYGVNSTEKGDLSSESTVSRIRTEHFPLTLESARPSHTSQYLCASDKDEKLFFGSGTQLSVL.

The rearrangement uses TRBV7-9 and TRBJ1-2, with unresolved D. Per the germline V gene, CDR1 is SEHNR and CDR2 is FQNEAQ (reference sequence). CDR3 length: 15 residues. The germline V and J ends were trimmed by 5 bases and 1 base, with 14 bases remaining between them. DNA for the CDR3: TGTGCCAGCAGCCCCACGGACGGATTTAACTATGGCTACACCTTC. Its protein is CASSPTDGFNYGYTF.

The gene calls are TRBV11-2 and TRBJ2-6; no definite D call. Germline loops: CDR1 SGHAT, CDR2 FQNNGV. The V and J ends lost 4 bases and 15 bases respectively, with 4 bases between them. The CDR3 length is 9 residues. CDR3 in DNA: TGTGCCAGCAGCTCGGCCCTGACTTTC. Translated, it gives CASSSALTF.

There are many counts of this clonotype. The junction departs from germline at one end; a sequencing error may be responsible. J is TRBJ2-2 and V is TRBV12-3 or TRBV12-4, with D unclear. The CDR3 totals 13 residues. The CDR3: CASSFGDTGELFF. DNA of the CDR3: TGTGCTAGCAGCTTCGGAGACACCGGGGAGCTGTTTTTT.

About this clonotype: One end of the junction is discordant with germline, which a read error may explain. The rearrangement uses TRBV6-1 and TRBJ2-7; D may be TRBD2 (6 bases). The CDR3 covers 11 residues. The V gene's germline CDR1 is MNHNS and CDR2 SASEGT. CDR3 in amino acids: CASRRGDERYF. The CDR3, as DNA: TGTGCCAGCAGGCGCGGGGACGAGCGGTACTTC.

This clonotype was counted only a few times. The chain uses TRBV6-1 and TRBJ2-5; TRBD2 is a possible D gene (6 bases). The CDR3 spans 13 residues. CDR1 is MNHNS, CDR2 SASEGT, per germline. The ends were cut back, 4 bases at V and 4 bases at J, with 10 bases in the middle. CDR3 amino acids: CASSVYGGETQYF. CDR3 coding DNA: TGTGCCAGCAGTGTATACGGGGGAGAGACCCAGTACTTC.

This clonotype appeared many times. The chain joins TRBV10-3 to TRBJ2-7; maybe TRBD2 (7 bases). The CDR3 runs 13 residues. The germline gives CDR1 ENHRY, CDR2 SYGVKD. Trimming stripped 10 bases from V and 4 bases from J, with 17 bases between. CDR3 coding DNA: TGTGCCACCAGAGTGGGGGGGCGTTACGAGCAGTACTTC. Translating it yields CATRVGGRYEQYF.

This clonotype showed up just a few times. The chain couples TRBV7-2 to TRBJ2-7, with D uncertain. CDR1 and CDR2 (germline): SGHTA, FQGNSA. The CDR3 spans 14 residues. Trimming removed 5 bases at V and 3 bases at J, with 14 bases between. CDR3 loop: CASSPLGLNYEQYF. In nucleotides, the CDR3 is TGTGCCAGCAGCCCGTTGGGCCTAAACTACGAGCAGTACTTC.